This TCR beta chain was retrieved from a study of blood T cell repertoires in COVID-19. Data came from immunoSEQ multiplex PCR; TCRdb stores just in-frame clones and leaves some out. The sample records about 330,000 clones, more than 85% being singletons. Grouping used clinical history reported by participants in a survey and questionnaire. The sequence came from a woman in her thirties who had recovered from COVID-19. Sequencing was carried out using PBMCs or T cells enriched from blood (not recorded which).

The CDR3 loop is CASSGGTALSYNEQFF. DNA of the CDR3: TGTGCCAGCAGTGGAGGGACAGCCCTCTCCTACAATGAGCAGTTCTTC. J is TRBJ2-1 and V is TRBV6-1, with 7 nucleotides matching TRBD1. This CDR3 region has 16 residues. With V trimmed by 4 bases and J by 0 bases, 6 bases remained unmatched. Germline V gene sequence: CDR1 MNHNS, CDR2 SASEGT.